This T cell receptor beta chain was observed in a study of cytomegalovirus exposure and HLA in healthy donors. 13 Jbeta primers and 60 Vbeta primers were used for the PCR. Clones were read by immunoSEQ multiplex PCR, and TCRdb kept only the in-frame ones, dropping some. The table has 64,000 or so clones, 55% to 80% seen once. The CDR3 consists of 14 residues. CDR1 SGHRS and CDR2 YFSETQ come from the germline V gene. V lost 5 bases, J lost 6 bases, and 10 bases stayed unmatched. The specimen was PBMCs. This clonotype originated in a man between 40 and 49 years old in good health and CMV-seropositive. This rearrangement joins TRBV5-1 to TRBJ2-7, with 8 positions matching TRBD1. CDR3 DNA: TGCGCCAGCAGTCGGGACAGGAACGCGGGCGAGCAGTACTTC. Amino acid sequence: CASSRDRNAGEQYF.